This T cell receptor beta chain was obtained from a study of OX40 agonist ivuxolimab in advanced cancers. Clones were sequenced by immunoSEQ multiplex PCR, and TCRdb holds only the in-frame ones, with some missing. In the table there are more than 40,000 clones, approximately 91% of which are singletons. Germline-derived CDR1 and CDR2 are GTSNPN and SVGIG (reference sequence). This CDR3 is built from 15 residues. The V and J ends lost 3 bases and 1 base, in that order; junction bases with no gene match: 2. The sequencing used CD4+ or CD8+ T cells sorted from blood, collected in a trial of the OX40 agonist ivuxolimab. The sequence came from an adult with an advanced solid tumor such as melanoma, head and neck, liver or kidney cancer. The chain links TRBV30 to TRBJ2-3, with 12 bases that match TRBD2. The DNA of the CDR3 is TGTGCCTGGAGGAGACTAGCGGGAGGCACAGATACGCAGTATTTT. Translation gives CAWRRLAGGTDTQYF.